Each of the 27 T cell receptor beta chains below was sequenced from the same sample in a study of shared clonotypes between healthy human individuals. Sequencing was performed with immunoSEQ multiplex PCR; in TCRdb, only in-frame clones are kept and a portion is missing. The data contain 2 million to 2.5 million clones, approximately 93% of them singletons. The sample taken for sequencing was naive CD4+ T cells from PBMCs. Described subset: CD45RA+ positively selected. The receptors were sampled from a man younger than 35 in good health. Some clones in this sample may be carry-over from other donors' samples.

The rearrangement links TRBV6-5 to TRBJ2-7, with D maybe TRBD2 (6 bases). The V end was cut by 0 bases, the J end by 4 bases, with 16 bases between. Germline assignment: CDR1 MNHEY and CDR2 SVGAGI. CDR3 size: 16 residues. The CDR3 nucleotides are TGTGCCAGCAGTTACTCGACTTACGGGAGTGGATACGAGCAGTACTTC. The encoded protein is CASSYSTYGSGYEQYF.

The chain is built from TRBV5-6 and TRBJ1-2; D is ambiguous. Trimming cost V 4 bases and J 5 bases, with 12 bases left between them. This CDR3 comprises 13 residues. Germline lookup yields CDR1 SGHDT and CDR2 YYEEEE. CDR3 residues: CASSPDELYGYTF. The DNA for the CDR3 is TGTGCCAGCAGCCCGGATGAATTATATGGCTACACCTTC.

The rearrangement links TRBV29-1 to TRBJ2-5; 8 bases match TRBD2. The CDR3 sequence is 15 residues long. Unmatched junction bases numbered 11, after V lost 4 bases and J lost 4 bases. Germline lookup yields CDR1 SQVTM and CDR2 ANQGSEA. The CDR3 protein is CSVVGTGGPGETQYF. CDR3 DNA: TGCAGCGTTGTGGGAACGGGAGGGCCGGGAGAGACCCAGTACTTC.

The chain uses TRBV30 and TRBJ2-2; 10 bases line up with TRBD2. Germline assignment: CDR1 GTSNPN and CDR2 SVGIG (reference sequence). CDR3 size: 16 residues. J was trimmed by 5 bases and V by 0 bases; bases with no gene match: 6. CDR3 DNA: TGTGCCTGGAGTGTTGGGACTAGCGCAGGTACCGGGGAGCTGTTTTTT. It yields the protein CAWSVGTSAGTGELFF.

Notes on this clone: The sample holds other DNA sequences that translate to the same CDR3. The chain links TRBV7-2 to TRBJ2-5; D remains unclear. The CDR3 extends over 11 amino acids. The ends were cut back, 5 bases at V and 4 bases at J, with 5 bases in the middle. CDR1 and CDR2 from the germline V gene are SGHTA and FQGNSA. The CDR3, as DNA: TGTGCCAGCAGCACCAGAGAGACCCAGTACTTC. Encoded protein: CASSTRETQYF.

In this sample, this clone turned up once. V and J are TRBV28 and TRBJ1-2; D call uncertain. CDR1 and CDR2 from the germline V gene are MDHEN and SYDVKM. The ends were cut back, 6 bases at V and 7 bases at J, with 9 bases in the middle. The length of the CDR3 is 11 residues. Written as DNA, the CDR3 is TGTGCCAGCAGGGAGAGGGCTGGCTACACCTTC. Its translation: CASRERAGYTF.

CDR3 sequence reads: CASSLRLMNTGELFF. The CDR3 region has the DNA TGTGCCAGCAGCCTAAGACTGATGAACACCGGGGAGCTGTTTTTT. The chain couples TRBV4-2 to TRBJ2-2, with D uncertain. Trimming removed 4 bases at V and 1 base at J, with 10 bases between. CDR3 length equals 15 residues. The germline gives CDR1 LGHNA, CDR2 YNFKEQ.

The CDR3 DNA reads as TGTGCCAGCAGCCAACGCGGGACCCCTGGCCAAAAATCCTACGAGCAGTACTTC. This encodes CASSQRGTPGQKSYEQYF. The rearrangement links TRBV21-1 to TRBJ2-7; TRBD2, the table's D call, was not compared with the DNA. TRBV21-1 is given as a pseudogene. CDR3 length: 18 residues.

V and J are TRBV7-3 and TRBJ2-1, with D possibly TRBD1 on 6 matching bases. The germline V and J ends were trimmed by 4 bases and 7 bases, with 17 bases remaining between them. CDR1 SGHTA and CDR2 FQGTGA come from the germline V gene. The CDR3 runs to 15 residues. The CDR3 region has the DNA TGTGCCAGCAGCTCCCTGGGGACAAGGTCGAATGAGCAGTTCTTC. It specifies CASSSLGTRSNEQFF.

V gene TRBV29-1 combines with J gene TRBJ2-3; possibly TRBD1 for D (5 bases). The CDR3 covers 14 residues. Germline V gene data show CDR1 as SQVTM and CDR2 as ANQGSEA. V lost 4 bases and J 2 bases, leaving 13 bases between the germline ends. CDR3 DNA: TGCAGCGTTGGGGAACAGGCCATCACAGATACGCAGTATTTT. Translating gives CSVGEQAITDTQYF.

The chain carries TRBV7-9 and TRBJ2-3; D gene ambiguous. This CDR3 comprises 10 residues. Germline V lookup: CDR1 SEHNR, CDR2 FQNEAQ (reference sequence). Between the trimmed V and J ends, which lost 5 bases and 13 bases, there was a span of 10 bases. Written as DNA, the CDR3 is TGTGCCAGCAGCCCGCTCGTAGAGTATTTT. Its protein product is CASSPLVEYF.

In DNA form, the CDR3 reads TGTGCCACCAGCAGACCACGGGACAGGGGGGGAACAGATACGCAGTATTTT. This encodes CATSRPRDRGGTDTQYF. The chain is built from TRBV15 and TRBJ2-3; TRBD1 aligns across 11 bases. V shed 2 bases and J 3 bases; nucleotides not matched to a gene: 7. The CDR3 runs to 17 residues. CDR1 and CDR2 (germline): LNHNV, YYDKDF (reference sequence).

This sequence joins TRBV18 and TRBJ2-2; D might be TRBD1 (6 bases). The V gene lost 5 bases and the J gene lost 2 bases, with 18 bases spanning the gap. CDR1 is KGHSH, CDR2 LQKENI, per germline. The CDR3 consists of 17 residues. CDR3: CASSTSRGPLNTGELFF. The CDR3 DNA follows: TGTGCCAGCTCAACTTCCAGGGGACCTCTAAACACCGGGGAGCTGTTTTTT. Variable domain in full (rest from reference TRBV18 and TRBJ2-2): NAGVMQNPRHLVRRRGQEARLRCSPMKGHSHVYWYRQLPEEGLKFMVYLQKENIIDESGMPKERFSAEFPKEGPSILRIQQVVRGDSAAYFCASSTSRGPLNTGELFFGEGSRLTVL.

The genes are TRBV6-6 and TRBJ2-2, with a weak D call TRBD2 (7 bases). Trimming left V 5 bases short and J 5 bases short, with 18 bases between. Germline V lookup: CDR1 MNHNY, CDR2 SVGAGI (reference sequence). CDR3 length: 16 residues. CDR3 region: CASSPWGGARTGELFF. The DNA for the CDR3 is TGTGCCAGCAGTCCCTGGGGGGGCGCGAGGACCGGGGAGCTGTTTTTT.

In regard to this clone: Other DNA sequences from this sample encode an identical CDR3 as well. The V call is TRBV5-6, the J call TRBJ2-5; D gene uncertain. Germline-derived CDR1 and CDR2 are SGHDT and YYEEEE. The CDR3 is 13 residues long. The germline V and J ends were trimmed by 0 bases and 5 bases, with 8 bases remaining between them. In nucleotides, the CDR3 is TGTGCCAGCAGCTTGGGGGCCCGGGAGACCCAGTACTTC. Translation gives CASSLGARETQYF.

The chain uses TRBV28 and TRBJ2-7; no reliable D call. CDR1 is MDHEN, CDR2 SYDVKM, per germline. CDR3 length equals 12 residues. Trimming took off 6 bases at V and 3 bases at J, with 9 bases between the two ends. CDR3 DNA: TGTGCCAGCAGCCTAAATCACTACGAGCAGTACTTC. Translating gives CASSLNHYEQYF.

V is TRBV28 and J is TRBJ1-5; TRBD1 agrees at 9 bases. The CDR3 covers 16 residues. V trimming: 5 bases; J trimming: 2 bases; junction bases outside the gene matches: 7. The germline V gene encodes CDR1 MDHEN and CDR2 SYDVKM. CDR3 in amino acids: CASSTLGQGRNQPQHF. Written as DNA, the CDR3 is TGTGCCAGCAGTACCCTAGGACAGGGGCGCAATCAGCCCCAGCATTTT. Complete variable domain (other parts from reference TRBV28 and TRBJ1-5): DVKVTQSSRYLVKRTGEKVFLECVQDMDHENMFWYRQDPGLGLRLIYFSYDVKMKEKGDIPEGYSVSREKKERFSLILESASTNQTSMYLCASSTLGQGRNQPQHFGDGTRLSIL.

Only a few counts were recorded for this clone. Additional DNA sequences in this sample encode the identical CDR3. J is TRBJ1-2 and V is TRBV27; D call uncertain. In germline, CDR1 is MNHEY, CDR2 SMNVEV (reference sequence). The CDR3 runs 13 residues. V was cut by 2 bases and J by 2 bases, with 6 bases left in between. In DNA, the CDR3 is TGTGCCAGCAGTTTAACCGGGAACTATGGCTACACCTTC. It codes for CASSLTGNYGYTF.

This clone came up once. This sequence joins TRBV28 and TRBJ1-2, with TRBD1 matching 7 bases. Germline V CDR1 and CDR2: MDHEN, SYDVKM. The CDR3 runs to 14 residues. The trim removed 6 bases at V and 8 bases at J, leaving 12 bases unmatched. The DNA for the CDR3 is TGTGCCAGCAGCGAAATCAGGGACAGACTCGGCTACACCTTC. Residues: CASSEIRDRLGYTF.

The chain is built from TRBV6-1 and TRBJ2-3; D remains unclear. The CDR3 is made up of 14 amino acids. Trimming took 6 bases from V and 6 from J, leaving 16 bases between them. Per the germline V gene, CDR1 is MNHNS and CDR2 is SASEGT. The CDR3: CASSVGLSADTQYF. Written as DNA, the CDR3 is TGTGCCAGCAGCGTGGGTCTAAGCGCGGATACGCAGTATTTT.

CDR3 nucleotides: TGTGCCAGCAGCTTGGCGGGTAGCGTCAGCTCCTACGAGCAGTACTTC. This encodes CASSLAGSVSSYEQYF. V is TRBV5-4 and J is TRBJ2-7; weak D call: TRBD2 (5 bases). V lost 0 bases to trimming and J lost 0 bases, with 13 bases between them. This CDR3 region has 16 residues. The germline V gene has CDR1 SGHNT and CDR2 YYREEE (reference sequence). The entire variable domain, with the rest obtained from reference TRBV5-4 and TRBJ2-7, is as follows: ETGVTQSPTHLIKTRGQQVTLRCSSQSGHNTVSWYQQALGQGPQFIFQYYREEENGRGNFPPRFSGLQFPNYSSELNVNALELDDSALYLCASSLAGSVSSYEQYFGPGTRLTVT.

The J gene is TRBJ1-5, the V gene TRBV19; the match to TRBD1 covers 7 bases. This CDR3 comprises 15 residues. Unmatched junction bases numbered 2, after V lost 3 bases and J lost 0 bases. Germline CDR1 reads LNHDA; CDR2 reads SQIVND (reference sequence). CDR3 amino acids: CASSMGQNSNQPQHF. The CDR3 DNA reads as TGTGCCAGTAGTATGGGACAGAATAGCAATCAGCCCCAGCATTTT.

This clone was seen more than once but under ten times. The chain combines TRBV2 with TRBJ1-5; D is unresolved. Germline CDR1 and CDR2: SNHLY and FYNNEI. The CDR3 runs to 13 residues. Trimming removed 5 bases from V and 4 bases from J, with 9 bases in between. The CDR3 spells CASSYRGNQPQHF. The DNA for the CDR3 is TGTGCCAGCAGTTATCGGGGAAATCAGCCCCAGCATTTT.

The chain uses TRBV5-1 and TRBJ1-3; D is undetermined. V was shortened by 5 bases and J by 0 bases, with 15 bases between the two germline ends. The CDR3 extends over 16 amino acids. CDR1 and CDR2 (germline): SGHRS, YFSETQ. The CDR3 protein is CASSWSGPSSGNTIYF. Written as DNA, the CDR3 is TGCGCCAGCAGTTGGTCGGGTCCCAGCTCTGGAAACACCATATATTTT.

This chain connects TRBV6-5 to TRBJ2-7; TRBD1 matches 7 bases. Trimming at V came to 6 bases and at J to 6 bases, leaving 11 bases not matched to a gene. The germline gives CDR1 MNHEY, CDR2 SVGAGI. CDR3 length equals 14 residues. The CDR3 is CASSQVGGHSEQYF. The CDR3 nucleotides are TGTGCCAGCAGCCAGGTAGGGGGCCACTCCGAGCAGTACTTC.

Comments on this clone: Other nucleotide sequences in the sample specify the same CDR3. This chain connects TRBV18 to TRBJ2-5; D possibly corresponds to TRBD2 (7 bases). The V end lost 1 base, the J end lost 5 bases, and 11 bases lay between the germline ends. Germline loops: CDR1 KGHSH, CDR2 LQKENI. The CDR3 is made up of 14 amino acids. CDR3 sequence (DNA): TGTGCCAGCTCACCACGGGGGGGGCAGGAGACCCAGTACTTC. It codes for CASSPRGGQETQYF.

This chain links TRBV28 with TRBJ2-7, with a weak D call TRBD1 (6 bases). There are 14 residues in the CDR3. Trimming left V 6 bases short and J 1 base short, with 13 bases between. The germline V gene encodes CDR1 MDHEN and CDR2 SYDVKM. This chain's CDR3 is CASRTPGTSYEQYF. CDR3 DNA sequence: TGTGCCAGCAGAACTCCCGGGACATCCTACGAGCAGTACTTC.